These 23 T cell receptor beta chains were sequenced from one sample in a study of blood T cell repertoires in COVID-19. The protocol was immunoSEQ multiplex PCR, while the TCRdb copy is restricted to in-frame clones and leaves out a portion. The sample has some 280,000 clones, approximately 91% seen once. Sequenced: peripheral blood. Every receptor here comes from a woman in her thirties or forties who had recovered from COVID-19.

The chain has TRBV7-9 and TRBJ2-1; the D gene is possibly TRBD2 (6 bases). This CDR3 has 13 amino acids. The V gene's germline CDR1 is SEHNR and CDR2 FQNEAQ (reference sequence). With 5 bases removed from V and 8 bases from J, the gap between germline ends came to 13 bases. The CDR3, as DNA: TGTGCCAGCAGCACCACTAGCTCTGATGAGCAGTTCTTC. Amino acid sequence: CASSTTSSDEQFF.

The chain combines TRBV30 with TRBJ2-1, with 9 bases that match TRBD2. This CDR3 region has 17 residues. The V gene's germline CDR1 is GTSNPN and CDR2 SVGIG (reference sequence). Germline trimming cut 5 bases from V and 0 bases from J; bases unmatched to any gene: 11. CDR3 amino acids: CAWGTLAGVSSYNEQFF. The DNA for the CDR3 is TGTGCCTGGGGAACTTTAGCGGGAGTTAGCTCCTACAATGAGCAGTTCTTC.

This chain uses TRBV19 with TRBJ2-5, with a weak D call TRBD1 (6 bases). Germline values: CDR1 LNHDA, CDR2 SQIVND (reference sequence). The CDR3 is made up of 16 amino acids. Between the trimmed V and J ends, which lost 5 bases and 3 bases, there was a span of 19 bases. The CDR3 region is CASSLPGHQGKETQYF. The CDR3 DNA sequence: TGTGCCAGTAGTCTCCCCGGGCACCAGGGGAAAGAGACCCAGTACTTC.

The chain carries TRBV3-1 (or the pseudogene TRBV3-2) and TRBJ2-1, with a possible D match to TRBD1 (6 bases). CDR1 LGHDT and CDR2 YNNKEL come from the germline V gene (reference sequence). The CDR3 is 16 residues long. Trimming pared 0 bases from V and 0 bases from J, leaving 9 bases between. CDR3 sequence: CASSQDSDSSYNEQFF. The CDR3 DNA reads TGTGCCAGCAGCCAAGATTCGGACAGCTCCTACAATGAGCAGTTCTTC.

This clone was seen just once. The chain joins TRBV6-6 to TRBJ1-1; TRBD1 matches at 7 bases. J lost 1 base, V lost 5 bases, and 10 bases had no gene match. This CDR3 comprises 16 residues. Per germline, CDR1 MNHNY and CDR2 SVGAGI (reference sequence). Here the CDR3 reads CASSQGTEIRNTEAFF. CDR3 DNA sequence: TGTGCCAGCAGTCAGGGGACAGAGATAAGGAACACTGAAGCTTTCTTT.

The chain links TRBV28 to TRBJ1-4, with 8 positions matching TRBD1. Losses at the gene ends were 4 bases for V and 5 bases for J; bases not matched to a gene: 9. From germline, CDR1 is MDHEN and CDR2 SYDVKM. The CDR3 runs to 16 residues. The CDR3 here is CASSSHSDRANEKLFF. The DNA of the CDR3 is TGTGCCAGCAGTTCACATTCGGACAGGGCAAATGAAAAACTGTTTTTT.

The J gene is TRBJ2-1, the V gene TRBV18; 12 bases are a match to TRBD2. V gave up 2 bases and J gave up 5 bases; unmatched junction bases: 4. CDR3 size: 16 residues. Germline CDR1 and CDR2: KGHSH and LQKENI. This CDR3 reads CASSPGLAGKNNEQFF. For the CDR3, the DNA is TGTGCCAGCTCACCAGGACTAGCGGGAAAAAACAATGAGCAGTTCTTC.

V is TRBV19 and J is TRBJ2-5; 8 positions agree with TRBD1. Losses at the gene ends were 5 bases for V and 4 bases for J; bases not matched to a gene: 6. CDR3 length equals 14 residues. Per the germline V gene, CDR1 is LNHDA and CDR2 is SQIVND (reference sequence). The CDR3 protein is CASSLGQGRETQYF. The CDR3 coding sequence is TGTGCCAGTAGTCTAGGACAGGGAAGAGAGACCCAGTACTTC.

This chain connects TRBV5-1 to TRBJ1-3; 8 bases agree with TRBD1. Germline values: CDR1 SGHRS, CDR2 YFSETQ. The V and J ends lost 4 bases and 0 bases, in that order; junction bases with no gene match: 12. This CDR3 has 18 residues. Here the CDR3 reads CASSPTSDRAFSGNTIYF. The CDR3 DNA reads TGCGCCAGCAGCCCGACCTCGGACAGGGCTTTCTCTGGAAACACCATATATTTT.

The chain joins TRBV9 to TRBJ1-2, with unresolved D. Germline V gene lookup returns CDR1 SGDLS and CDR2 YYNGEE. CDR3 size: 15 residues. V was cut by 2 bases and J by 0 bases, with 11 bases left in between. The CDR3: CASSVMTTTNYGYTF. CDR3 bases: TGTGCCAGCAGCGTGATGACAACCACTAACTATGGCTACACCTTC.

The CDR3 nucleotides read TGTGCCAGCAGTGGCACGGGGGGTGGCTACACCTTC. Its protein is CASSGTGGGYTF. The genes are TRBV2 and TRBJ1-2; D might be TRBD1 (5 bases). In germline, CDR1 is SNHLY, CDR2 FYNNEI. This CDR3 is 12 amino acids long. V lost 4 bases and J 7 bases, leaving 10 bases between the germline ends.

The chain uses TRBV3-1 (or the pseudogene TRBV3-2) and TRBJ2-5; D is uncertain. Germline V gives CDR1 LGHDT, CDR2 YNNKEL (reference sequence). The CDR3 length is 13 residues. Trimming left V 0 bases short and J 4 bases short, with 6 bases between. The CDR3, as DNA: TGTGCCAGCAGCCAAGAATGGAGAGAGACCCAGTACTTC. Protein product: CASSQEWRETQYF.

This chain connects TRBV28 to TRBJ1-2; D is ambiguous. Between the trimmed V and J ends, which lost 3 bases and 4 bases, there was a span of 12 bases. This CDR3 is 14 amino acids long. CDR1 is MDHEN and CDR2 is SYDVKM in the germline V gene. CDR3 amino acids: CASSLEGVGYGYTF. CDR3 coding DNA: TGTGCCAGCAGTTTGGAGGGAGTTGGCTATGGCTACACCTTC.

The chain carries TRBV14 and TRBJ1-2; D may be TRBD1 (5 bases). The CDR3 has 15 residues. The ends were cut back, 4 bases at V and 7 bases at J, with 19 bases in the middle. CDR1 and CDR2 from the germline V gene are SGHDN and FVKESK. The CDR3 is CASSPGYGAGLGYTF. The CDR3 region has the DNA TGTGCCAGCAGCCCTGGGTACGGTGCGGGGCTTGGCTACACCTTC.

The V gene is TRBV19, the J gene TRBJ2-2, with D perhaps TRBD2 (5 bases). Trimming removed 2 bases from V and 0 bases from J, with 13 bases in between. This CDR3 region has 17 residues. Germline assignment: CDR1 LNHDA and CDR2 SQIVND (reference sequence). The CDR3 nucleotides read TGTGCCAGTAGTATACCCAAGGACTCGGCGAACACCGGGGAGCTGTTTTTT. Translating it yields CASSIPKDSANTGELFF.

The gene calls are TRBV7-2 and TRBJ1-6, with TRBD1 as a possible D gene (6 bases). CDR1 and CDR2 (germline): SGHTA, FQGNSA. V shed 6 bases and J shed 6 bases, with 15 bases lying between them. The CDR3 has 15 amino acids. The CDR3 region is CASSQQGPLNSPLHF. CDR3 nucleotide sequence: TGTGCCAGCAGTCAGCAGGGGCCGCTTAATTCACCCCTCCACTTT. The full variable domain, rest sourced from reference TRBV7-2 and TRBJ1-6, is GAGVSQSPSNKVTEKGKDVELRCDPISGHTALYWYRQSLGQGLEFLIYFQGNSAPDKSGLPSDRFSAERTGGSVSTLTIQRTQQEDSAVYLCASSQQGPLNSPLHFGNGTRLTVT.

The chain employs TRBV9 and TRBJ1-1; D is unclear. This CDR3 comprises 17 residues. CDR1 and CDR2 (germline): SGDLS, YYNGEE. The V gene lost 0 bases and the J gene lost 0 bases, with 15 bases spanning the gap. The DNA for the CDR3 is TGTGCCAGCAGCGTAGACCCCATGATAGCGATGAACACTGAAGCTTTCTTT. Amino acid sequence: CASSVDPMIAMNTEAFF.

The chain links TRBV5-8 to TRBJ2-7; 8 bases map to TRBD1. The germline gives CDR1 SGHTS, CDR2 YDEGEE. The CDR3 has 12 amino acids. V lost 2 bases, J lost 11 bases, and 6 bases stayed unmatched. CDR3 sequence reads: CASSLQGVQEYF. DNA of the CDR3: TGTGCCAGCAGCTTACAGGGGGTTCAGGAGTACTTC. The full variable domain, in which reference TRBV5-8 and TRBJ2-7 provide the parts outside the CDR3, is EAGVTQSPTHLIKTRGQQATLRCSPISGHTSVYWYQQALGLGLQFLLWYDEGEERNRGNFPPRFSGRQFPNYSSELNVNALELEDSALYLCASSLQGVQEYFGPGTRLTVT.

V and J are TRBV15 and TRBJ1-4; D is possibly TRBD1 (6 bases). Germline lookup yields CDR1 LNHNV and CDR2 YYDKDF (reference sequence). This CDR3 comprises 16 residues. V was clipped by 1 base and J by 3 bases, with 12 bases between them. The CDR3 nucleotides read TGTGCCACCAGCAGAGCCCCAGGGGCTTCTAATGAAAAACTGTTTTTT. It encodes CATSRAPGASNEKLFF.

The rearrangement links TRBV5-1 to TRBJ1-6; tentatively, D is TRBD1 (6 bases). CDR1 and CDR2 from the germline V gene are SGHRS and YFSETQ. V gave up 0 bases and J gave up 7 bases, with 11 bases separating them. The CDR3 loop spans 15 amino acids. The CDR3 loop reads CASSLDQGRNSPLHF. The CDR3 DNA is TGCGCCAGCAGCTTGGATCAGGGGCGGAATTCACCCCTCCACTTT.

The chain has TRBV15 and TRBJ2-7, with no clear D. This CDR3 spans 15 amino acids. The V gene lost 0 bases and the J gene lost 2 bases, with 11 bases spanning the gap. CDR1 and CDR2 (germline): LNHNV, YYDKDF (reference sequence). This chain's CDR3 is CATSRDLGLTYEQYF. The CDR3 DNA is TGTGCCACCAGCAGAGATCTCGGTCTCACCTACGAGCAGTACTTC.

The chain employs TRBV28 and TRBJ1-2; unclear D gene. Trimming pared 8 bases from V and 3 bases from J, leaving 4 bases between. CDR1 and CDR2 from the germline V gene are MDHEN and SYDVKM. This CDR3 is 10 amino acids long. CDR3 sequence: CASSDYGYTF. The CDR3 nucleotides are TGTGCCAGCTCTGACTATGGCTACACCTTC.

The V and J genes are TRBV28 and TRBJ2-5; a possible D gene is TRBD1 (5 bases). Trimming shortened V by 7 bases and J by 8 bases, and 14 bases separated the two germline ends. The CDR3 has 12 residues. CDR1 and CDR2 (germline): MDHEN, SYDVKM. For the CDR3, the DNA is TGTGCCAGCACCAGGGCATTCGTAACCCAGTACTTC. Translated, it gives CASTRAFVTQYF.